The rows below give T cell receptor beta chains drawn from one sample of a study of control samples from healthy donors and cancer patients. Sequenced by immunoSEQ multiplex PCR; TCRdb stores in-frame clones only, minus some. The data show around 50,000 clones, approximately 89% seen once. The sequenced sample was PBMCs. All receptors come from a man aged 35 to 55 with colorectal cancer. Both conserved end residues are part of each CDR3. Each record gives: V gene, clone size, D gene, J gene, CDR3 DNA, CDR3 protein. The D gene is left open where the match is weak. Clone size is not always given. Where it is, it says once, few, many or a class for expanded clones.

v_call: TRBV3-1/TRBV3-2; clone_size: .; d_call: .; j_call: TRBJ2-7; cdr3_nt: TGTGCCAGCAGCATTCGACAGGCCTACGAGCAGTACTTC; cdr3_aa: CASSIRQAYEQYF
v_call: TRBV28; clone_size: .; d_call: .; j_call: TRBJ2-7; cdr3_nt: TGTGCCAGCAGTTTAACCGGTCTCCACCAGCAGTACTTC; cdr3_aa: CASSLTGLHQQYF
v_call: TRBV7-2; clone_size: .; d_call: .; j_call: TRBJ2-7; cdr3_nt: TGTGCCAGCAGCTTAGTACAGGGTTCCTACGAGCAGTACTTC; cdr3_aa: CASSLVQGSYEQYF
v_call: TRBV9; clone_size: once; d_call: TRBD1; j_call: TRBJ2-1; cdr3_nt: TGTGCCAGCAGCCCGAGAGGGACAGGGGGCTTAGACAATGAGCAGTTCTTC; cdr3_aa: CASSPRGTGGLDNEQFF
v_call: TRBV2; clone_size: .; d_call: TRBD2; j_call: TRBJ2-1; cdr3_nt: TGTGCCAGCAGTGAGGCTAGCGGGGAATACAATGAGCAGTTCTTC; cdr3_aa: CASSEASGEYNEQFF
v_call: TRBV15; clone_size: once; d_call: TRBD2; j_call: TRBJ2-1; cdr3_nt: TGTGCCACCCGACCCTTCTCCGGGGGGAATGAGCAGTTCTTC; cdr3_aa: CATRPFSGGNEQFF
v_call: TRBV7-9; clone_size: .; d_call: .; j_call: TRBJ2-7; cdr3_nt: TGTGCCAGCAGCCCCCCTCTCGGAGCGGCCTACGAGCAGTACTTC; cdr3_aa: CASSPPLGAAYEQYF
v_call: TRBV2; clone_size: .; d_call: .; j_call: TRBJ1-5; cdr3_nt: TGTGCCAGCAGGAGGGACCTCTTGGGTCAGCCCCAGCATTTT; cdr3_aa: CASRRDLLGQPQHF
v_call: TRBV7-9; clone_size: .; d_call: .; j_call: TRBJ2-5; cdr3_nt: TGTGCCAGCAGCTTACCGAGGCCCCAAGAGACCCAGTACTTC; cdr3_aa: CASSLPRPQETQYF
v_call: TRBV6-5; clone_size: .; d_call: .; j_call: TRBJ1-4; cdr3_nt: TGTGCCAGCAGTTACGCCGACGCCCGTGGGGGCGAAAAACTGTTTTTT; cdr3_aa: CASSYADARGGEKLFF
v_call: TRBV19; clone_size: .; d_call: TRBD2; j_call: TRBJ2-1; cdr3_nt: TGTGCCAGTAGTATGGAACTAGCGGTTGAGCAGTTCTTC; cdr3_aa: CASSMELAVEQFF
v_call: TRBV6-2/TRBV6-3; clone_size: .; d_call: .; j_call: TRBJ1-5; cdr3_nt: TGTGCCAGCAGTTACAGAGGTCGAGGTGGATTCCTGCCGAATCAGCCCCAGCATTTT; cdr3_aa: CASSYRGRGGFLPNQPQHF
v_call: TRBV29-1; clone_size: .; d_call: TRBD1; j_call: TRBJ1-5; cdr3_nt: TGCAGCGTTGAGACAGGGCTGGGTCAGCCCCAGCATTTT; cdr3_aa: CSVETGLGQPQHF
v_call: TRBV27; clone_size: .; d_call: .; j_call: TRBJ2-5; cdr3_nt: TGTGCCAGCAGTCCCAACCGCCAAGAGACCCAGTACTTC; cdr3_aa: CASSPNRQETQYF
v_call: TRBV19; clone_size: .; d_call: TRBD2; j_call: TRBJ2-2; cdr3_nt: TGTGCCAGTAGTAGATTAGCGGGAGTTACCACCGGGGAGCTGTTTTTT; cdr3_aa: CASSRLAGVTTGELFF
v_call: TRBV2; clone_size: .; d_call: .; j_call: TRBJ1-5; cdr3_nt: TGTGCCAGCAGTGAAACCAATCCTCGACAGCCCCAGCATTTT; cdr3_aa: CASSETNPRQPQHF
v_call: TRBV28; clone_size: .; d_call: TRBD2; j_call: TRBJ2-7; cdr3_nt: TGTGCCGCCCAGCCGGGCGGGAGTCCAGCCGAGCAGTACTTC; cdr3_aa: CAAQPGGSPAEQYF
v_call: TRBV30; clone_size: once; d_call: .; j_call: TRBJ1-3; cdr3_nt: TGTGCCTGGAGTGTAGGTTCGAACACCATATATTTT; cdr3_aa: CAWSVGSNTIYF
v_call: TRBV5-1; clone_size: .; d_call: .; j_call: TRBJ1-1; cdr3_nt: TGCGCCAGCAGCTTGGAAACCCCCGGGGACACTGAAGCTTTCTTT; cdr3_aa: CASSLETPGDTEAFF
v_call: TRBV18; clone_size: .; d_call: .; j_call: TRBJ2-1; cdr3_nt: TGTGCCAGCTCACCATTTGGGGAAGGAAATCTCGAGCAGTTCTTC; cdr3_aa: CASSPFGEGNLEQFF
v_call: TRBV5-1; clone_size: .; d_call: .; j_call: TRBJ2-7; cdr3_nt: TGCGCCAGCATCTCGGGCACCTACCCTTACGAGCAGTACTTC; cdr3_aa: CASISGTYPYEQYF
v_call: TRBV5-4; clone_size: .; d_call: .; j_call: TRBJ2-1; cdr3_nt: TGTGCCAGCAGCTTGGCGGGAGCGCCTGAGCAGTTCTTC; cdr3_aa: CASSLAGAPEQFF
v_call: TRBV28; clone_size: .; d_call: TRBD1; j_call: TRBJ2-7; cdr3_nt: TGTGCCAGCAGTCCCCCAGGGGGTACGTACGAGCAGTACTTC; cdr3_aa: CASSPPGGTYEQYF
v_call: TRBV6-2/TRBV6-3; clone_size: few; d_call: .; j_call: TRBJ2-3; cdr3_nt: TGTGCCAGCAGTTACTCCTCGACGGCGTCAGATACGCAGTATTTT; cdr3_aa: CASSYSSTASDTQYF
v_call: TRBV2; clone_size: .; d_call: TRBD2; j_call: TRBJ2-1; cdr3_nt: TGTGCCAGCAGCATCAGGTCGGGGGGCTCCTACAATGAGCAGTTCTTC; cdr3_aa: CASSIRSGGSYNEQFF
v_call: TRBV6-2/TRBV6-3; clone_size: .; d_call: .; j_call: TRBJ2-1; cdr3_nt: TGTGCCAGCAGCTCGGCAACTCACTACAATGAGCAGTTCTTC; cdr3_aa: CASSSATHYNEQFF
v_call: TRBV6-4; clone_size: .; d_call: .; j_call: TRBJ2-1; cdr3_nt: TGTGCCAGCAGTCACCGGTCTTTCGATGAGCAGTTCTTC; cdr3_aa: CASSHRSFDEQFF
v_call: TRBV14; clone_size: .; d_call: .; j_call: TRBJ2-3; cdr3_nt: TGTGCCAGCAGCCCCGACTTGAACACAGATACGCAGTATTTT; cdr3_aa: CASSPDLNTDTQYF
v_call: TRBV7-2; clone_size: .; d_call: TRBD2; j_call: TRBJ2-7; cdr3_nt: TGTGCCAGCAGCTTACGCGGGAGGGCCGAAAACGAGCAGTACTTC; cdr3_aa: CASSLRGRAENEQYF
v_call: TRBV6-4; clone_size: .; d_call: .; j_call: TRBJ2-7; cdr3_nt: TGTGCCAGCAGTGAGGCAAGAAGCTCCTACGAGCAGTACTTC; cdr3_aa: CASSEARSSYEQYF
v_call: TRBV19; clone_size: .; d_call: .; j_call: TRBJ2-2; cdr3_nt: TGTGCCAGTAGTACTGGGAAGATTAGCGGGGAGCTGTTTTTT; cdr3_aa: CASSTGKISGELFF
v_call: TRBV7-9; clone_size: .; d_call: .; j_call: TRBJ1-1; cdr3_nt: TGTGCCAGCAGCTTCCGTATGAACACTGAAGCTTTCTTT; cdr3_aa: CASSFRMNTEAFF
v_call: TRBV9; clone_size: .; d_call: TRBD2; j_call: TRBJ2-7; cdr3_nt: TGTGCCAGCAGCGAGGGGGGACTAGTCGGCCTCTACGAGCAGTACTTC; cdr3_aa: CASSEGGLVGLYEQYF
v_call: TRBV11-2; clone_size: .; d_call: .; j_call: TRBJ2-7; cdr3_nt: TGTGCCAGCAGCTTAATGGGACACACCTACGAGCAGTACTTC; cdr3_aa: CASSLMGHTYEQYF
v_call: TRBV18; clone_size: .; d_call: .; j_call: TRBJ1-5; cdr3_nt: TGTGCCAGCTCACAGGCAGGGGGCAATCAGCCCCAGCATTTT; cdr3_aa: CASSQAGGNQPQHF
v_call: TRBV19; clone_size: .; d_call: TRBD2; j_call: TRBJ2-1; cdr3_nt: TGTGCCAGTAGTATAGGTCATAGCGGGAGTTCCTACAATGAGCAGTTCTTC; cdr3_aa: CASSIGHSGSSYNEQFF
v_call: TRBV10-3; clone_size: .; d_call: .; j_call: TRBJ1-1; cdr3_nt: TGTGCCACAGGACAGCCGAACACTGAAGCTTTCTTT; cdr3_aa: CATGQPNTEAFF
v_call: TRBV12-2; clone_size: .; d_call: .; j_call: TRBJ2-7; cdr3_nt: TGTGCAAGTCGCGTAATCGTCTCTGAGACTAGCGGAACCCCGGTGGGATTTTACGAGCAGTACTTC; cdr3_aa: CASRVIVSETSGTPVGFYEQYF